This T cell receptor beta chain emerged from a study of cytomegalovirus exposure and HLA in healthy donors. Amplification used 60 Vbeta primers and 13 Jbeta primers. Libraries were prepared by immunoSEQ multiplex PCR; TCRdb keeps only in-frame clonotypes and omits some of them. The sample has 200,000 to 250,000 clones; over 65% are singletons. Germline V gene sequence: CDR1 SGHAT, CDR2 FQNNGV. V lost 5 bases to trimming and J lost 1 base, with 14 bases between them. CDR3 size: 15 residues. Sequencing used PBMCs. This TCR was sampled from a woman in her fifties or sixties in good health and CMV-seropositive. The V call is TRBV11-2, the J call TRBJ1-1; D remains unclear. Here the CDR3 DNA reads TGTGCCAGCAGCCCCGTCAGCCGAGGGAACACTGAAGCTTTCTTT. This translates into CASSPVSRGNTEAFF.